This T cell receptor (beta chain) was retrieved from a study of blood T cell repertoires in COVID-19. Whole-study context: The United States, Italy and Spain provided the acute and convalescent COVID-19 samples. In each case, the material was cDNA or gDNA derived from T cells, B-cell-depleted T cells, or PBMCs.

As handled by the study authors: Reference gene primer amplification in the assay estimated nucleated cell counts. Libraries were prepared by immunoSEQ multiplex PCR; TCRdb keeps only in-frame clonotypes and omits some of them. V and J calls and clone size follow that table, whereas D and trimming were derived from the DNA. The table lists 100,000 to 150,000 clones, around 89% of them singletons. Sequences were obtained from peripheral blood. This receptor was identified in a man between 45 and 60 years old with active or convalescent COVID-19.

The CDR3 DNA reads TGCGCCAGCAGCTTGACTCTAGCGGGGGGCCGGGAGACCCAGTACTTC. Protein sequence: CASSLTLAGGRETQYF. The V call is TRBV5-1, the J call TRBJ2-5; 11 nucleotides match TRBD2. The CDR3 runs to 16 residues. After removal of 1 base from V and 5 bases from J, the junction contained 7 bases not matched to a gene. Per germline, CDR1 SGHRS and CDR2 YFSETQ.